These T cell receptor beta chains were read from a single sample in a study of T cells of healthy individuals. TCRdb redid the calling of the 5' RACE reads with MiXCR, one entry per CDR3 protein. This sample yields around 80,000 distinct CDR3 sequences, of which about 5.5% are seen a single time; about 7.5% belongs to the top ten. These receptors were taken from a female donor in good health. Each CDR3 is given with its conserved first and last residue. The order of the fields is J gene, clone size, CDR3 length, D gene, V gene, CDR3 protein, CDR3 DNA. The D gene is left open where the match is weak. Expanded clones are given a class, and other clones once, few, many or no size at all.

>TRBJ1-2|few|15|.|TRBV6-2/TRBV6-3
CASSYGAGLSYGYTF
TGTGCCAGCAGTTATGGTGCAGGGCTGTCCTATGGCTACACCTTC
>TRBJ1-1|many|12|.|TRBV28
CASSSRGTEAFF
TGTGCCAGCAGTTCCCGCGGGACTGAAGCTTTCTTT
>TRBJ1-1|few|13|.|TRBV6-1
CASSEIGGTEAFF
TGTGCCAGCAGTGAAATCGGGGGCACTGAAGCTTTCTTT
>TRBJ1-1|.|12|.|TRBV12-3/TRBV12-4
CASNVRRAEAFF
TGTGCCAGCAACGTCCGGCGGGCTGAAGCTTTCTTT
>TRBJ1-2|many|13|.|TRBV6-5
CASSYAQTDGYTF
TGTGCCAGCAGTTACGCCCAGACGGATGGCTACACCTTC
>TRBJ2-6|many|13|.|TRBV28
CASSNSGANVLTF
TGTGCCAGCAGTAACTCTGGGGCCAACGTCCTGACTTTC
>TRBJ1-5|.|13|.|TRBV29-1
CSVSLELGQPQHF
TGCAGCGTCTCCCTGGAGTTGGGTCAGCCCCAGCATTTT
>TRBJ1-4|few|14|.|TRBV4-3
CASSGTATNEKLFF
TGCGCCAGCAGCGGGACCGCTACTAATGAAAAACTGTTTTTT
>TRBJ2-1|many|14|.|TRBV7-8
CASSSGEKHNEQFF
TGTGCCAGCAGCTCGGGGGAAAAGCACAATGAGCAGTTCTTC
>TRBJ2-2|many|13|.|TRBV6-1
CATKTRGTGELFF
TGTGCCACAAAGACGAGGGGTACCGGGGAGCTGTTTTTT
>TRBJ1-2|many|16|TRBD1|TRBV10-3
CAISERSGQKVYGYTF
TGTGCCATCAGTGAAAGGTCGGGACAGAAAGTTTATGGCTACACCTTC
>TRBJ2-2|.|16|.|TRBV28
CASTSPGGGAAGELFF
TGTGCCAGCACCTCCCCAGGGGGGGGCGCGGCCGGGGAGCTGTTTTTT